The rows below give T cell receptor beta chains drawn from one sample of a study of T cell responses to AZD1222 COVID-19 vaccine. Using immunoSEQ multiplex PCR, the repertoire was profiled, and TCRdb retains in-frame clones only, with some absent. Of about 260,000 clones listed, 85% to 95% are singletons. The material was peripheral blood, obtained on day 0 of AZD1222 vaccination. Receptors were obtained from an adult in good health. Each CDR3 is given with its conserved first and last residue. Each record gives: V gene, clone size, D gene, J gene, CDR3 DNA, CDR3 protein. The D gene is left open where the match is weak. Not all rows give a size; the values are once, few, many and, for expanded clones, a class.

>TRBV12-3/TRBV12-4|-|-|TRBJ1-1
TGTGCCAGCAGTGCCCCCTGGACTGAAGCTTTCTTT
CASSAPWTEAFF
>TRBV10-3|-|-|TRBJ1-2
TGTGCCATCGGAGTGGGGTTGTCTGGCTACACCTTC
CAIGVGLSGYTF
>TRBV7-6|-|-|TRBJ2-3
TGTGCCAGCAGCAAGGGGGCGGGATTAAACACAGATACGCAGTATTTT
CASSKGAGLNTDTQYF
>TRBV3-1/TRBV3-2|-|-|TRBJ1-2
TGTGCCAGCAGCTACTCAATGGGACTTACCCTTTATGGCTACACCTTC
CASSYSMGLTLYGYTF
>TRBV5-4|-|-|TRBJ2-2
TGTGCCAGCAGCTTGGTGGTGACCGGGGAGCTGTTTTTT
CASSLVVTGELFF
>TRBV6-2/TRBV6-3|-|-|TRBJ1-3
TGTGCCAGCAGTTACTCGGGTCTTACCATATATTTT
CASSYSGLTIYF
>TRBV18|once|-|TRBJ1-3
TGTGCCAGCTCACCACCGGGGAGGGCTGGAAACACCATATATTTT
CASSPPGRAGNTIYF
>TRBV11-1|-|-|TRBJ1-1
TGTGCCAGCAGCCTCGGGGGGAACACTGAAGCTTTCTTT
CASSLGGNTEAFF
>TRBV7-9|once|-|TRBJ2-7
TGTGCCAGCAGCTCGGGAGCGGGTAGGAGCTCCTACGAGCAGTACTTC
CASSSGAGRSSYEQYF
>TRBV6-5|-|-|TRBJ2-7
TGTGCCAGCAGAACCGGCCAGCCCTACGAGCAGTACTTC
CASRTGQPYEQYF
>TRBV7-8|-|-|TRBJ1-1
TGTGCCAGCAGCCTATCCGGGACACTGAACACTGAAGCTTTCTTT
CASSLSGTLNTEAFF
>TRBV5-4|-|TRBD1|TRBJ2-1
TGTGCCAGCAGCTTGGAACAGGGGCCCGACAATGAGCAGTTCTTC
CASSLEQGPDNEQFF
>TRBV2|once|-|TRBJ2-2
TGTGCCAGCAGCCCTGCAGGGAGGCGAACGAACACCGGGGAGCTGTTTTTT
CASSPAGRRTNTGELFF
>TRBV28|-|TRBD1|TRBJ2-7
TGTGCCAGCAGTTTCTCCGGGACAGGGGGCGAGCAGTACTTC
CASSFSGTGGEQYF
>TRBV5-1|-|TRBD2|TRBJ2-3
TGCGCCAGCAGCGTTGGGACTAGGCCGCCCCGCACAGATACGCAGTATTTT
CASSVGTRPPRTDTQYF
>TRBV3-1/TRBV3-2|-|TRBD2|TRBJ2-7
TGTGCCAGCAGCCAACCCCTATCGGGAGGAACCTACGAGCAGTACTTC
CASSQPLSGGTYEQYF
>TRBV5-1|-|TRBD2|TRBJ2-1
TGCGCCAGCAGCGTTGAGACTAGCGGATACAATGAGCAGTTCTTC
CASSVETSGYNEQFF
>TRBV9|once|TRBD1|TRBJ2-1
TGTGCCAGCAGCGTACGACAGGGACCTTACAATGAGCAGTTCTTC
CASSVRQGPYNEQFF
>TRBV28|-|-|TRBJ2-7
TGTGCCAGCAGCCCCCCTCAGGGGAGGTACGAGCAGTACTTC
CASSPPQGRYEQYF
>TRBV19|-|-|TRBJ1-4
TGTGCCAGTAGTATAGGGAGGGTGGCAACTAATGAAAAACTGTTTTTT
CASSIGRVATNEKLFF
>TRBV30|-|-|TRBJ1-6
TGTGCCTGGAGTGTCATTAATGCCTATAATTCACCCCTCCACTTT
CAWSVINAYNSPLHF
>TRBV20-1|-|-|TRBJ2-7
TGCAGTGCTAGAACAGCCTACGAGCAGTACTTC
CSARTAYEQYF
>TRBV28|-|-|TRBJ1-2
TGTGCCAGCAGTTTAGTTAGGGGTCCCACTCACACCTTC
CASSLVRGPTHTF
>TRBV3-1/TRBV3-2|-|-|TRBJ2-5
TGTGCCAGCAGCCAAGAAGAGACCCAGTACTTC
CASSQEETQYF
>TRBV28|-|TRBD1|TRBJ1-1
TGTGCCAGCACCGGCGGAGGGGGCACGGATGAAGCTTTCTTT
CASTGGGGTDEAFF
>TRBV12-3/TRBV12-4|-|-|TRBJ1-3
TGTGCCAGCAGCTTGACCATAGGAAACACCATATATTTT
CASSLTIGNTIYF
>TRBV6-5|-|-|TRBJ1-2
TGTGCCAGCAGTTACTCGGAGGGTGTGGTGGGCTACACCTTC
CASSYSEGVVGYTF
>TRBV5-1|-|-|TRBJ1-4
TGCGCCAGCAGCTTAGGGCAGGTTTCTGAAAAACTGTTTTTT
CASSLGQVSEKLFF
>TRBV11-2|-|-|TRBJ2-2
TGTGCCTGCGGTGGCCAGCACACCGGGGAGCTGTTTTTT
CACGGQHTGELFF
>TRBV30|-|-|TRBJ1-2
TGTGCCTGGAGTGTGCAGGGGCACATCTATGGCTACACCTTC
CAWSVQGHIYGYTF
>TRBV7-9|few|-|TRBJ1-1
TGTGCCAGCAGCTGGAGAGGCACTGAAGCTTTCTTT
CASSWRGTEAFF
>TRBV24-1|-|TRBD2|TRBJ2-1
TGTGCCACCAGTGATTTGTCTAGCGGGAGTGGGGCCTACAATGAGCAGTTCTTC
CATSDLSSGSGAYNEQFF
>TRBV18|-|-|TRBJ1-6
TGTGCCAGCTCACCACAACAGTATAATTCACCCCTCCACTTT
CASSPQQYNSPLHF
>TRBV28|-|-|TRBJ2-7
TGTGCCAGCAGTTCGGTTGCGAAAGAGCAGTACTTC
CASSSVAKEQYF
>TRBV5-1|once|TRBD1|TRBJ1-6
TGCGCCAGCAGTTGGGACAGGGGGTATTCACCCCTCCACTTT
CASSWDRGYSPLHF
>TRBV2|-|-|TRBJ1-1
TGTGCCAGCGAAGTAGAAAGTCTGTACACTGAAGCTTTCTTT
CASEVESLYTEAFF
>TRBV12-3/TRBV12-4|-|-|TRBJ2-2
TGTGCCAGCCGTCAGACCGGGGAGCTGTTTTTT
CASRQTGELFF
>TRBV18|-|TRBD1|TRBJ1-6
TGTGCCAGCTCACCGCGACAGGGGTACGGGAAGTCTAATTCACCCCTCCACTTT
CASSPRQGYGKSNSPLHF
>TRBV19|-|-|TRBJ1-6
TGTGCCAGTGGGGATGGGGCCTCACCCCTCCACTTT
CASGDGASPLHF
>TRBV10-3|-|-|TRBJ2-2
TGTGCCATCAGTCCCCGAGGAGAGAACACCGGGGAGCTGTTTTTT
CAISPRGENTGELFF
>TRBV6-5|-|-|TRBJ2-1
TGTGCCAGCAGTAGTACCCCGGGACCCTACAATGAGCAGTTCTTC
CASSSTPGPYNEQFF
>TRBV5-5|-|-|TRBJ1-2
TGTGCCAGCAGCTCCGTGGCAGGGGAGTTTAACTATGGCTACACCTTC
CASSSVAGEFNYGYTF
>TRBV28|-|-|TRBJ2-1
TGTGCCAGCAGTGGGCGGGTTGCCCCCAATGAGCAGTTCTTC
CASSGRVAPNEQFF
>TRBV18|-|-|TRBJ1-1
TGTGCCAGCTCACCACGTGTAGGCCGTGGGAACACTGAAGCTTTCTTT
CASSPRVGRGNTEAFF
>TRBV29-1|-|-|TRBJ2-7
TGCAGCGTTGGTCCGGAGGTAGGGGCCGGGCAGTACTTC
CSVGPEVGAGQYF
>TRBV7-8|-|-|TRBJ1-5
TGTGCCAGCAGCCCCAGGGGCAGAGAGTATAGCAATCAGCCCCAGCATTTT
CASSPRGREYSNQPQHF
>TRBV19|-|-|TRBJ2-3
TGTGCCAGTAGTATAGTGGGCCTAGCGACTAGCACAGATACGCAGTATTTT
CASSIVGLATSTDTQYF
>TRBV4-1|-|-|TRBJ2-1
TGCGCCAGCAGCCACCCGTCGGGGGAGGAGCAGTTCTTC
CASSHPSGEEQFF
>TRBV11-2|-|-|TRBJ2-7
TGTGCCAGCAGCTTAAGTGACGGACCACCCTACGAGCAGTACTTC
CASSLSDGPPYEQYF
>TRBV19|-|-|TRBJ1-1
TGTGCCAGTAGCCCCTCCCCCGGGACGAAGATTGAAGCTTTCTTT
CASSPSPGTKIEAFF
>TRBV7-2|-|-|TRBJ1-3
TGTGCCAGCAGTTCCCCCCCGGGACACCGGTCTGGAAACACCATATATTTT
CASSSPPGHRSGNTIYF
>TRBV2|-|TRBD1|TRBJ1-5
TGTGCCAGCAGTTCGGACAGGGGGGGATATCAGCCCCAGCATTTT
CASSSDRGGYQPQHF